The clone carrying this T cell receptor beta chain was observed once. These data come from a study of blood T cell repertoires in COVID-19. Study in general: Sample material is recorded as cDNA or gDNA derived from T cells, B-cell-depleted T cells, or PBMCs.

The CDR3 runs 13 residues. The germline V gene has CDR1 SNHLY and CDR2 FYNNEI. V was cut by 8 bases and J by 7 bases, with 12 bases left in between. Methods used by the authors: Estimates of nucleated cell counts were drawn from the amplification of reference gene primers. Libraries were prepared by immunoSEQ multiplex PCR; TCRdb keeps only in-frame clonotypes and omits some of them. V and J calls and clone size are as listed in that table; D and trimming were resolved from the DNA. In the table there are about 210,000 clones, approximately 78% of which are singletons. Participant-reported clinical history was the basis for cohort assignment. Each recovered donor of Cohort 3 presented with two negative PCRs, clearance, or symptom resolution.

The sequenced sample consisted of PBMCs or T cells enriched from blood (not recorded which). The TCR originated in a man aged 40-50 years who had recovered from COVID-19. The chain couples TRBV2 to TRBJ1-6; possibly TRBD1 for D (5 bases). This CDR3 is CASGLTANSPLHF. The CDR3 bases are TGTGCCAGCGGTTTGACAGCAAATTCACCCCTCCACTTT.